This T cell receptor (beta chain) was observed in a study of blood T cells in healthy people across ages. Study results and caveats: As naive T cell percentage varied, TCR beta diversity correlated strongly with it. The fall in TCR beta diversity per million T cells was roughly linear with age. Unsorted PBMCs blocked a conclusive comparison of naive and antigen-experienced cells.

With 2 bases removed from V and 11 bases from J, the gap between germline ends came to 15 bases. The CDR3 is 13 residues long. In germline, CDR1 is SGHTA, CDR2 FQGNSA. A note on this clonotype: Its cognate antigen is unknown. A much larger clonotype is one base distant, so this may be a read error.

Primers used in a second PCR of about 7 to 12 cycles were a sample-barcoded 5' primer and a J-beta primer mix. Each single sample gave us at least 2.5 million CDR3-containing paired-end reads. From the 5' RACE reads, TCRdb called clonotypes with MiXCR, one entry per CDR3 protein. The data hold 1.5 million to 1.9 million distinct CDR3 sequences, with approximately 43% observed a single time. Input material: blood. The chain joins TRBV7-2 to TRBJ2-5; D uncertain. The TCR sequence derives from a woman aged 18 to 35 in good health. The CDR3: CASSLRLGNEQYF. CDR3 coding DNA: TGTGCCAGCAGCTTACGACTGGGCAATGAGCAGTACTTC.